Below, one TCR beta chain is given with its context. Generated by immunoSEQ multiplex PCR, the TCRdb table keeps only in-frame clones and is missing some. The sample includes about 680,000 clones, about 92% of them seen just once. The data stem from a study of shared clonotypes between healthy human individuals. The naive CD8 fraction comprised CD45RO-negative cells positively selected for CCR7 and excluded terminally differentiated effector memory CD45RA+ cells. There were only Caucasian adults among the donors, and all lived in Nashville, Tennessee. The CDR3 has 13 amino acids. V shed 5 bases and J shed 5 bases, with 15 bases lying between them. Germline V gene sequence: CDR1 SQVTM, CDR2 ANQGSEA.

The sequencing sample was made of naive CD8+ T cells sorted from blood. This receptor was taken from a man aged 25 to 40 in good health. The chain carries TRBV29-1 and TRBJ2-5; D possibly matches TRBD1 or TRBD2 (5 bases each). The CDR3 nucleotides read TGCAGCGTTATGGGGGTAGGGCGTGAGACCCAGTACTTC. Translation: CSVMGVGRETQYF.